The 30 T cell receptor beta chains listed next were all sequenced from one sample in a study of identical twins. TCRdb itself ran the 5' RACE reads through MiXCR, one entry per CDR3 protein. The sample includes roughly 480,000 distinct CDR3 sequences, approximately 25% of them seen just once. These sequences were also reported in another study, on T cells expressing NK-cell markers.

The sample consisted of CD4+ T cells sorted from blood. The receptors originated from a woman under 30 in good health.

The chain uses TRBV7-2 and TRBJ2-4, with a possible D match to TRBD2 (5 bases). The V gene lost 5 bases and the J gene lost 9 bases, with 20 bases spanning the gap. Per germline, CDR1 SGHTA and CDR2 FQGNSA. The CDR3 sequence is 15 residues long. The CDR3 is CASSPAGIQVGIQYF. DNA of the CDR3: TGTGCCAGCAGCCCAGCCGGGATTCAAGTAGGCATTCAGTACTTC.

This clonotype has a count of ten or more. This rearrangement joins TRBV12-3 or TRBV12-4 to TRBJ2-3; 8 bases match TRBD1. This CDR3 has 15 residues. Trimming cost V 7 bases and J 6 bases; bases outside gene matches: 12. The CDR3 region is CASKTRQGARDTQYF. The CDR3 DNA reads TGTGCCAGCAAAACAAGGCAGGGGGCTCGGGATACGCAGTATTTT.

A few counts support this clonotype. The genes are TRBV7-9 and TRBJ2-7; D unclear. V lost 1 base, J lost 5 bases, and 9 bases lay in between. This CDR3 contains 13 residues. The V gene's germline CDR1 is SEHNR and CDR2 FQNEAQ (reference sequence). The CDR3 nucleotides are TGTGCCAGCAGCTTAGATAGGCAGCACGAGCAGTACTTC. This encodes CASSLDRQHEQYF.

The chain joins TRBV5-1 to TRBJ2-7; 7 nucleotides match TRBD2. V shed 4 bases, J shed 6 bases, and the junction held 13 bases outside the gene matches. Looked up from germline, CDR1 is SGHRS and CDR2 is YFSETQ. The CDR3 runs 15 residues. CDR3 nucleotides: TGCGCCAGCAGCCTGCAGCCGACTAGCAAGGTCGAGCAGTACTTC. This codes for CASSLQPTSKVEQYF.

DNA of the CDR3: TGTGCCAGCAGGAGCCTTCGGGGGCCCTACGAGCAGTACTTC. This sequence encodes CASRSLRGPYEQYF. The chain is built from TRBV12-3 or TRBV12-4 and TRBJ2-7; D could derive from TRBD1 or TRBD2 (6 bases each). Trimming removed 6 bases from V and 2 bases from J, with 14 bases in between. CDR3 length: 14 amino acids.

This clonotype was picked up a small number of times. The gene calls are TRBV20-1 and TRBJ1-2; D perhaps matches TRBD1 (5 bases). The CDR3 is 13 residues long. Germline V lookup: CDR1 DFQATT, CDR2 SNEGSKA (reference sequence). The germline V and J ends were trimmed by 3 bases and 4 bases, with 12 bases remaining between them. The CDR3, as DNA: TGCAGTGCTAGGGACACCACCGGCTATGGCTACACCTTC. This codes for CSARDTTGYGYTF.

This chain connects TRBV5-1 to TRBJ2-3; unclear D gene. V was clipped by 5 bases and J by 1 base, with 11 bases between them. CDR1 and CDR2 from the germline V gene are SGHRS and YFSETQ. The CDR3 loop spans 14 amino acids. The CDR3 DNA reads TGCGCCAGCAGTCCCCCGGCGGGCACAGATACGCAGTATTTT. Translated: CASSPPAGTDTQYF.

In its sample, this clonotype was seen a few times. The CDR3 is CASLASQETQYF. The CDR3 bases are TGTGCCTCCTTAGCCAGCCAAGAGACCCAGTACTTC. This chain links TRBV7-9 with TRBJ2-5; D is unclear. The germline V gene has CDR1 SEHNR and CDR2 FQNEAQ (reference sequence). V shed 11 bases and J shed 1 base, with 11 bases lying between them. The CDR3 spans 12 residues. The full variable domain, its missing parts supplied by reference TRBV7-9 and TRBJ2-5, is DTGVSQNPRHKITKRGQNVTFRCDPISEHNRLYWYRQTLGQGPEFLTYFQNEAQLEKSRLLSDRFSAERPKGSFSTLEIQRTEQGDSAMYLCASLASQETQYFGPGTRLLVL.

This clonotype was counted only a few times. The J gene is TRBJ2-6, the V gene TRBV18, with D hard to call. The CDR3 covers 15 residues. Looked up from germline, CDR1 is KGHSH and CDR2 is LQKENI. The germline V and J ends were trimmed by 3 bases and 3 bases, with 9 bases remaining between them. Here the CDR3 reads CASSPPRGGANVLTF. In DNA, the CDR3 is TGTGCCAGCTCACCCCCCAGAGGTGGGGCCAACGTCCTGACTTTC.

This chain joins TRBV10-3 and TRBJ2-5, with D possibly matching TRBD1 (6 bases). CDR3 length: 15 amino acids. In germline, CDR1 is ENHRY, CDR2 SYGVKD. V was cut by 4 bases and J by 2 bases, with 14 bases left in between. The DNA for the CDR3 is TGTGCCATCAGTGCCCGACAGGACCTTCAAGAGACCCAGTACTTC. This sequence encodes CAISARQDLQETQYF.

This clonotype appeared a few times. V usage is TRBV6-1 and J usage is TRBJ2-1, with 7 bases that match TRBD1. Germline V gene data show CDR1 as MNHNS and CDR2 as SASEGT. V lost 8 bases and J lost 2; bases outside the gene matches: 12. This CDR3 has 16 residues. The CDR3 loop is CASQGVSPKAYNEQFF. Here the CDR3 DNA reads TGTGCCAGCCAGGGGGTTTCCCCTAAAGCCTACAATGAGCAGTTCTTC.

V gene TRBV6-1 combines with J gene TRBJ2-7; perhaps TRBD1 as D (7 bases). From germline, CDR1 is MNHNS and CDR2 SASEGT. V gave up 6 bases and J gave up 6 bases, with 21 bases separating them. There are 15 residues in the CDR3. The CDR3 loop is CASSFRQGILAEQYF. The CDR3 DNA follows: TGTGCCAGCAGCTTCAGACAGGGTATACTAGCCGAGCAGTACTTC.

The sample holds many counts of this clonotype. CDR3 sequence (DNA): TGTGCCAGCAGCTTAGAAGGGATTCGGGGCAATGAGCAGTTCTTC. This translates into CASSLEGIRGNEQFF. V usage is TRBV7-9 and J usage is TRBJ2-1, with D perhaps matching TRBD2 (5 bases). The germline V and J ends were trimmed by 1 base and 6 bases, with 13 bases remaining between them. The CDR3 consists of 15 residues. From germline, CDR1 is SEHNR and CDR2 FQNEAQ (reference sequence).

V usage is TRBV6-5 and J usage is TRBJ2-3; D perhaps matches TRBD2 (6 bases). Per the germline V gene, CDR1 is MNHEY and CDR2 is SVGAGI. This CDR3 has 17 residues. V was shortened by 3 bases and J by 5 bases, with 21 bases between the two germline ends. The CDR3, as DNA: TGTGCCAGCAGTTATGAGGTACCAGGGAGGCCCAAAGATACGCAGTATTTT. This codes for CASSYEVPGRPKDTQYF.

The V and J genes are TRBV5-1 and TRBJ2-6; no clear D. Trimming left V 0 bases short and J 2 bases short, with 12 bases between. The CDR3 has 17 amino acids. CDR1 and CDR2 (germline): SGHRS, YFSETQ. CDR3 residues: CASSLGAGKTGANVLTF. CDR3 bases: TGCGCCAGCAGCTTGGGGGCAGGCAAGACTGGGGCCAACGTCCTGACTTTC.

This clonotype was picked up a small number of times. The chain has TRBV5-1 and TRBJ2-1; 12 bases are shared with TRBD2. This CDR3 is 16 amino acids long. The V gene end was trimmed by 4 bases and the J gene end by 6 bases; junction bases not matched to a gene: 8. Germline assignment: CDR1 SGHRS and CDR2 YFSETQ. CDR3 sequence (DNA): TGCGCCAGCAGCAATCTAGCGGGAGGGCCCATCAATGAGCAGTTCTTC. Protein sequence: CASSNLAGGPINEQFF. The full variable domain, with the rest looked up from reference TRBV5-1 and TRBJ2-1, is KAGVTQTPRYLIKTRGQQVTLSCSPISGHRSVSWYQQTPGQGLQFLFEYFSETQRNKGNFPGRFSGRQFSNSRSEMNVSTLELGDSALYLCASSNLAGGPINEQFFGPGTRLTVL.

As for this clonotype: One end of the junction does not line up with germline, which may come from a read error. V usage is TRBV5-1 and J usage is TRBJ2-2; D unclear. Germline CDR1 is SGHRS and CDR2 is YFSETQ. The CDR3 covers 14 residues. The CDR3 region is CASSSGSDTGELFF. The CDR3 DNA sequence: TGCGCCAGCAGCTCCGGGTCAGACACTGGGGAGCTGTTTTTT.

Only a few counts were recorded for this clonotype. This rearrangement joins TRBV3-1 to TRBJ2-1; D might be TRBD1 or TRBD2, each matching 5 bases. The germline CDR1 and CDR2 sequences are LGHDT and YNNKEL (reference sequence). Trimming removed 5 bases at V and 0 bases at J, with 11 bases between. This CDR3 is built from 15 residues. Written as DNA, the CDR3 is TGTGCCAGCAGCTACTGGGGGAGCTCCTACAATGAGCAGTTCTTC. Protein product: CASSYWGSSYNEQFF.

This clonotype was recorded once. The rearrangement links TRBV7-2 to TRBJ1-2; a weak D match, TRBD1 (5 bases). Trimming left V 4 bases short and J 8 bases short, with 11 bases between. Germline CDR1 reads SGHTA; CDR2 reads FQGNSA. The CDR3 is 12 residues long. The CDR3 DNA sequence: TGTGCCAGCAGCTCGGTGGGGGACGGCTACACCTTC. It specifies CASSSVGDGYTF.

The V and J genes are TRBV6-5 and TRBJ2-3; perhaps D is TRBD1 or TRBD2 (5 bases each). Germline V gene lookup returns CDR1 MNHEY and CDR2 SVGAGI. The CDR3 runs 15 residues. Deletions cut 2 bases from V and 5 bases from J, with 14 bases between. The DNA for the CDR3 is TGTGCCAGCAGTTACCTCGGGGCCAATCAAGATACGCAGTATTTT. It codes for CASSYLGANQDTQYF.

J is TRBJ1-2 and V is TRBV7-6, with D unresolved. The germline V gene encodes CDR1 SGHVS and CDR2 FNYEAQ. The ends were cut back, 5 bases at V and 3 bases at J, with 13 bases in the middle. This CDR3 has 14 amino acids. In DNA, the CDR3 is TGTGCCAGCAGCCCCGGTTGGCCCGACTATGGCTACACCTTC. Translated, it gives CASSPGWPDYGYTF.

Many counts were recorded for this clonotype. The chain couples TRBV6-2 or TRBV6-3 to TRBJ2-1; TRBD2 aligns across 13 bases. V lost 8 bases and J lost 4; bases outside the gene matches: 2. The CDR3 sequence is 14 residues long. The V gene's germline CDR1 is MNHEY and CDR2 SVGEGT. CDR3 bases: TGTGCCAGCGGGACTAGCGGGAATTACAATGAGCAGTTCTTC. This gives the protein CASGTSGNYNEQFF.

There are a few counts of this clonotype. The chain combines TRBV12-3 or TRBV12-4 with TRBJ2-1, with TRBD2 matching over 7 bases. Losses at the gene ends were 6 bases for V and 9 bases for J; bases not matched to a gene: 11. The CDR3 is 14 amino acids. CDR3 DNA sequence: TGTGCCAGCAGGGCCTCGGGGGGTAGGGGTGAGCAGTTCTTC. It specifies CASRASGGRGEQFF.

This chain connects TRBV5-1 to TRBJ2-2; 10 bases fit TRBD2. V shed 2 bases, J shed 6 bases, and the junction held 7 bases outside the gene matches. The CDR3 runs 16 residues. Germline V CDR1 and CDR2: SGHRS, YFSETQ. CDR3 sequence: CASSFTLAGEAGELFF. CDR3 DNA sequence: TGCGCCAGCAGCTTTACCCTAGCGGGAGAGGCCGGGGAGCTGTTTTTT.

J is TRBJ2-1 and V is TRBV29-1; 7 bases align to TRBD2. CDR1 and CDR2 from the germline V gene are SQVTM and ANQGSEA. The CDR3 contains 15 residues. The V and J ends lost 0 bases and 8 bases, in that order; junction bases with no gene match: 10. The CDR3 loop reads CSVEDPGDYDYEQFF. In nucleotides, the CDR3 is TGCAGCGTTGAAGATCCGGGGGACTATGACTATGAGCAGTTCTTC.

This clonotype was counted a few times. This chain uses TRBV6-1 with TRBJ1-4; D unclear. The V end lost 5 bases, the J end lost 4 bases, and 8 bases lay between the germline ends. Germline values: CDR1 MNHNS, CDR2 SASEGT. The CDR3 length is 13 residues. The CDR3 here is CASSRTSNEKLFF. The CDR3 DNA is TGTGCCAGCAGTAGAACCAGTAATGAAAAACTGTTTTTT.

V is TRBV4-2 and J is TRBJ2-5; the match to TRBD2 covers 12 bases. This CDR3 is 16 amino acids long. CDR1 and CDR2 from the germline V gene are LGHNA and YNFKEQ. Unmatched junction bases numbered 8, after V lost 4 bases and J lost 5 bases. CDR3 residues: CASSRASGRERETQYF. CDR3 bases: TGTGCCAGCAGCCGAGCTAGCGGGAGGGAGAGGGAGACCCAGTACTTC.

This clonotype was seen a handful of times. The CDR3 here is CAISGGQTEAFF. DNA for the CDR3: TGTGCCATCAGTGGCGGACAGACTGAAGCTTTCTTT. The J gene is TRBJ1-1, the V gene TRBV10-3; maybe TRBD1 (6 bases). The V gene lost 4 bases and the J gene lost 5 bases, with 8 bases spanning the gap. Per the germline V gene, CDR1 is ENHRY and CDR2 is SYGVKD. CDR3 length: 12 residues.

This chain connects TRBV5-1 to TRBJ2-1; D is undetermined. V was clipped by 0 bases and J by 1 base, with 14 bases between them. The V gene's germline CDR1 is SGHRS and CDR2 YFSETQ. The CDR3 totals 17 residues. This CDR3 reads CASSLGLADESYNEQFF. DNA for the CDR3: TGCGCCAGCAGCTTGGGACTGGCAGACGAATCCTACAATGAGCAGTTCTTC.

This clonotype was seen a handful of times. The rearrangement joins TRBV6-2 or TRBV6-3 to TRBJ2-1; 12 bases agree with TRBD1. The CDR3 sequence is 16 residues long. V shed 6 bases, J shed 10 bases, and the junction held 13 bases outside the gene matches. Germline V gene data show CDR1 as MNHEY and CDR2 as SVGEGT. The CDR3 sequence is CASRLTPGQGAGEQFF. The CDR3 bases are TGTGCCAGCAGGCTAACTCCGGGACAGGGGGCGGGCGAGCAGTTCTTC.